This entry lists 21 T cell receptor beta chains sequenced from one sample in a study of T cell repertoires in cytomegalovirus infection. TCRdb independently ran MiXCR on the reads; one entry per CDR3 protein. The sample lists 150,000 to 200,000 distinct CDR3 sequences, 28% seen once, with about 31% in the top ten. The specimen was PBMCs. The source of these receptors is a human donor in good health (CMV status not recorded). Some clones in this sample may be carry-over from other donors' samples.

V is TRBV12-3 or TRBV12-4 and J is TRBJ1-2; no definite D call. The CDR3 spans 14 residues. V was shortened by 2 bases and J by 4 bases, with 11 bases between the two germline ends. Here the CDR3 DNA reads TGTGCCAGCAGTTTAAATAGACCCACCTATGGCTACACCTTC. Translation gives CASSLNRPTYGYTF.

This clonotype has a handful of counts. J is TRBJ1-5 and V is TRBV27; 8 bases are shared with TRBD1. Germline V gene data show CDR1 as MNHEY and CDR2 as SMNVEV (reference sequence). The CDR3 loop spans 15 amino acids. The V gene end was trimmed by 10 bases and the J gene end by 4 bases; junction bases not matched to a gene: 12. The CDR3 DNA is TGTGCCACAAAAGTAGGACAGGGATTTAATCAGCCCCAGCATTTT. Residues: CATKVGQGFNQPQHF.

The chain combines TRBV5-1 with TRBJ1-2, with 7 bases matching TRBD1. This CDR3 is built from 16 residues. Germline CDR1 and CDR2: SGHRS and YFSETQ. V lost 1 base and J lost 7; bases outside the gene matches: 13. The DNA of the CDR3 is TGCGCCAGCAGCTTGCCGACAGGGACAGAGGGAGGTGGCTACACCTTC. It yields the protein CASSLPTGTEGGGYTF.

J is TRBJ1-1 and V is TRBV7-2; D call uncertain. Germline V gene data show CDR1 as SGHTA and CDR2 as FQGNSA. The CDR3 has 15 residues. V was shortened by 5 bases and J by 1 base, with 14 bases between the two germline ends. CDR3 protein: CASSPGLFTNTEAFF. The CDR3 region has the DNA TGTGCCAGCAGCCCGGGCCTTTTTACGAACACTGAAGCTTTCTTT.

Ten or more counts support this clonotype. This chain uses TRBV7-6 with TRBJ2-1, with unresolved D. The germline gives CDR1 SGHVS, CDR2 FNYEAQ. The V gene lost 4 bases and the J gene lost 9 bases, with 16 bases spanning the gap. This CDR3 comprises 14 residues. This chain's CDR3 is CASSSWMRTGEQFF. The CDR3 DNA reads TGTGCCAGCAGCTCCTGGATGAGGACCGGTGAGCAGTTCTTC. The full variable domain, its missing parts supplied by reference TRBV7-6 and TRBJ2-1, is GAGVSQSPRYKVTKRGQDVALRCDPISGHVSLYWYRQALGQGPEFLTYFNYEAQQDKSGLPNDRFSAERPEGSISTLTIQRTEQRDSAMYRCASSSWMRTGEQFFGPGTRLTVL.

This clonotype has a handful of counts. This chain uses TRBV7-2 with TRBJ2-1; D not resolved. The CDR3 extends over 15 amino acids. Trimming removed 2 bases from V and 2 bases from J, with 10 bases in between. Germline V lookup: CDR1 SGHTA, CDR2 FQGNSA. CDR3 sequence: CASSLFGRPYNEQFF. Written as DNA, the CDR3 is TGTGCCAGCAGCTTATTTGGCAGGCCCTACAATGAGCAGTTCTTC.

As for this clonotype: At one of its ends the junction is not consistent with the germline gene, which may arise from a read error. J is TRBJ2-1 and V is TRBV12-3 or TRBV12-4, with 10 bases lining up with TRBD2. The CDR3 is 15 amino acids. The CDR3 here is CASSLAGDSRWEQFF. DNA of the CDR3: TGTGCCAGCAGTCTAGCGGGGGACTCCCGGTGGGAGCAGTTCTTC.

The chain combines TRBV19 with TRBJ2-2; 11 bases align to TRBD2. The germline gives CDR1 LNHDA, CDR2 SQIVND (reference sequence). CDR3 length: 15 amino acids. Trimming removed 5 bases from V and 7 bases from J; junction bases left unmatched: 6. The CDR3 region is CASSQLAGDLGELFF. The CDR3 DNA is TGTGCCAGTAGTCAACTAGCGGGGGACCTCGGGGAGCTGTTTTTT.

This clonotype turned up a few times. The V gene is TRBV25-1, the J gene TRBJ1-5, with no clear D. V lost 5 bases to trimming and J lost 4 bases, with 9 bases between them. CDR1 and CDR2 (germline): MGHDK, SYGVNS. The CDR3 is made up of 13 amino acids. The CDR3 bases are TGTGCCAGCAGTCCGGACGGTAATCAGCCCCAGCATTTT. Its protein is CASSPDGNQPQHF.

In this sample, this clonotype turned up a few times. This rearrangement joins TRBV29-1 to TRBJ2-4; D is unclear. Per germline, CDR1 SQVTM and CDR2 ANQGSEA. The CDR3 covers 14 residues. V was trimmed by 4 bases and J by 1 base, leaving 11 bases between them. The CDR3 loop is CSVALSVAKNIQYF. Here the CDR3 DNA reads TGCAGCGTTGCGTTGTCGGTGGCCAAAAACATTCAGTACTTC.

This clonotype was counted many times. The rearrangement joins TRBV7-9 to TRBJ1-1; 11 positions agree with TRBD1. V was pared by 5 bases and J by 3 bases, with 8 bases of the junction left unmatched. The germline gives CDR1 SEHNR, CDR2 FQNEAQ (reference sequence). This CDR3 has 16 amino acids. CDR3 coding DNA: TGTGCCAGCAGCCCTTTAGGACAGGGGGCCGACACTGAAGCTTTCTTT. It encodes CASSPLGQGADTEAFF.

The V gene is TRBV6-2 or TRBV6-3, the J gene TRBJ2-1; D possibly corresponds to TRBD2 (6 bases). Trimming cost V 6 bases and J 2 bases, with 20 bases left between them. Looked up from germline, CDR1 is MNHEY and CDR2 is SVGEGT. The CDR3 totals 17 residues. The CDR3 DNA reads TGTGCCAGCAGACCAACCTCGAGGGGACTCGCCTACAATGAGCAGTTCTTC. Translation gives CASRPTSRGLAYNEQFF.

The chain combines TRBV2 with TRBJ2-6, with D perhaps TRBD1 (5 bases). Germline lookup yields CDR1 SNHLY and CDR2 FYNNEI. V was clipped by 7 bases and J by 1 base, with 8 bases between them. The length of the CDR3 is 14 residues. The CDR3 nucleotides are TGTGCCAGCACCGGACAATCTGGGGCCAACGTCCTGACTTTC. Residues: CASTGQSGANVLTF.

This clonotype has only one observation. This chain joins TRBV19 and TRBJ1-1; 9 bases map to TRBD1. The CDR3 sequence is 16 residues long. V dropped 6 bases and J dropped 1; count of bases not matched to a gene: 9. Germline V gives CDR1 LNHDA, CDR2 SQIVND (reference sequence). The CDR3 nucleotides read TGTGCCAGTAGCCAAATACTGGGACAGGGGAACACTGAAGCTTTCTTT. It encodes CASSQILGQGNTEAFF.

This clonotype was observed at least ten times. The chain joins TRBV7-2 to TRBJ2-5, with TRBD1 matching 7 bases. Germline lookup yields CDR1 SGHTA and CDR2 FQGNSA. There are 13 residues in the CDR3. With V trimmed by 1 base and J by 4 bases, 0 bases remained unmatched. The CDR3 here is CASSLDRGETQYF. CDR3 DNA: TGTGCCAGCAGCTTAGACAGGGGAGAGACCCAGTACTTC.

The count of this clonotype is one. A much larger clone is a single base away; this may be a read error. The CDR3 here is CASSLVGPTESQYF. The CDR3 nucleotides are TGTGCCAGCAGCTTAGTTGGGCCGACGGAGTCCCAGTACTTC. The chain couples TRBV7-8 to TRBJ2-5, with D uncertain. Germline lookup yields CDR1 SGHVS and CDR2 FQNEAQ. This CDR3 spans 14 amino acids. V dropped 1 base and J dropped 9 bases, with 15 bases sitting between them.

This clonotype was picked up a small number of times. This sequence joins TRBV7-2 and TRBJ2-7; D is unresolved. From germline, CDR1 is SGHTA and CDR2 FQGNSA. The V and J ends lost 1 base and 1 base respectively, with 11 bases between them. This CDR3 region has 15 residues. CDR3 in amino acids: CASSLGPATSYEQYF. CDR3 nucleotides: TGTGCCAGCAGCTTAGGGCCCGCAACTTCCTACGAGCAGTACTTC.

For the CDR3, the DNA is TGTGCCAGTAGAGAGGGGGGGACAAGTCCCCAGCATTTT. The encoded protein is CASREGGTSPQHF. The chain links TRBV19 to TRBJ1-5, with D possibly matching TRBD1 (6 bases). This CDR3 has 13 residues. With 6 bases removed from V and 10 bases from J, the gap between germline ends came to 16 bases. Germline CDR1 is LNHDA and CDR2 is SQIVND (reference sequence).

This rearrangement joins TRBV7-2 to TRBJ1-1; a possible D gene is TRBD1 (6 bases). V was pared by 4 bases and J by 0 bases, with 12 bases between. CDR3 length: 15 amino acids. Germline V lookup: CDR1 SGHTA, CDR2 FQGNSA. CDR3 residues: CASSSGGALNTEAFF. CDR3 nucleotides: TGTGCCAGCAGCTCCGGGGGGGCCCTGAACACTGAAGCTTTCTTT.

V is TRBV7-9 and J is TRBJ1-5; 9 bases map to TRBD1. Germline V gene data show CDR1 as SEHNR and CDR2 as FQNEAQ (reference sequence). The V and J ends lost 3 bases and 6 bases, in that order; junction bases with no gene match: 9. This CDR3 has 16 amino acids. The CDR3 DNA is TGTGCCAGCAGCTTGGGGACAGGGAGTACCGGTCAGCCCCAGCATTTT. This codes for CASSLGTGSTGQPQHF.

The chain uses TRBV6-2 or TRBV6-3 and TRBJ1-3; maybe TRBD1 (5 bases). Looked up from germline, CDR1 is MNHEY and CDR2 is SVGEGT. V shed 4 bases and J shed 2 bases, with 9 bases lying between them. The CDR3 totals 14 residues. CDR3 in DNA: TGTGCCAGCAGTTCGGGGGGGACTGGAAACACCATATATTTT. It encodes CASSSGGTGNTIYF.